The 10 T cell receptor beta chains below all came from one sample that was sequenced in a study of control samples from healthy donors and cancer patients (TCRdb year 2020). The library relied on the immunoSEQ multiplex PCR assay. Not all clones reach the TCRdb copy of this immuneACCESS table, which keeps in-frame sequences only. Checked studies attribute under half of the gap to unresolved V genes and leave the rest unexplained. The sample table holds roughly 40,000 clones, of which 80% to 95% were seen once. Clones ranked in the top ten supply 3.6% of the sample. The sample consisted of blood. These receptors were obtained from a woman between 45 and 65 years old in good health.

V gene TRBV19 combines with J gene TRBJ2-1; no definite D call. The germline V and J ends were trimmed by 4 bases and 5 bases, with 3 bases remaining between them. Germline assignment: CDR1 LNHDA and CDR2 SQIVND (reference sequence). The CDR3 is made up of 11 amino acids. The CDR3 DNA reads TGTGCCAGTAGTAGCGACAATGAGCAGTTCTTC. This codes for CASSSDNEQFF.

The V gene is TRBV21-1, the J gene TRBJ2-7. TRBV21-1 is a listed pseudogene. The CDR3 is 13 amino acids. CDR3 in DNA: TGTGCCAGCAGCAAAGAGGGGGGAGGCGAGCAGTACTTC. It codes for CASSKEGGGEQYF.

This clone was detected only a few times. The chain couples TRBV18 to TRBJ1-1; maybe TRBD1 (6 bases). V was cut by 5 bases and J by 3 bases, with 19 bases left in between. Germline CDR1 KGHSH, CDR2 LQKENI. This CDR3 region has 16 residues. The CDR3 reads CASSSILQGGDTEAFF. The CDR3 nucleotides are TGTGCCAGCTCATCAATCTTACAGGGAGGGGACACTGAAGCTTTCTTT.

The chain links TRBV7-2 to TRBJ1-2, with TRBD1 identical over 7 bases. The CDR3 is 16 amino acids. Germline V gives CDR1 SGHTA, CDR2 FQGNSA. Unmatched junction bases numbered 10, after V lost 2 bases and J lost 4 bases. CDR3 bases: TGTGCCAGCAGCTTATCCTGGGGGCAGGGGGGCTATGGCTACACCTTC. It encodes CASSLSWGQGGYGYTF.

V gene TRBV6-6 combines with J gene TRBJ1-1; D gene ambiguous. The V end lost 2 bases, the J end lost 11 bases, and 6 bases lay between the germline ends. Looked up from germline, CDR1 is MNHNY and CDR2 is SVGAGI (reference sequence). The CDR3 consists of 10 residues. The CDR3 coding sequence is TGTGCCAGCAGTTACGGGGAGGCTTTCTTT. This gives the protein CASSYGEAFF.

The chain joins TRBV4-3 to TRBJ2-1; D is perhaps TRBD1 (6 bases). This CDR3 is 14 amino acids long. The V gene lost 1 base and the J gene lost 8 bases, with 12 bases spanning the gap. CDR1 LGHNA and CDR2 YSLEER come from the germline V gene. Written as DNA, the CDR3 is TGCGCCAGCAGCCAAGCTTGGGGGCGGGATGAGCAGTTCTTC. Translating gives CASSQAWGRDEQFF.

The CDR3 nucleotides read TGCGCCAGCAGCCAAATGGGGATCGGCTACACCTTC. Protein: CASSQMGIGYTF. J is TRBJ1-2 and V is TRBV4-1; D gene unclear. Germline CDR1 is MGHRA and CDR2 is YSYEKL. The V end lost 2 bases, the J end lost 8 bases, and 9 bases lay between the germline ends. The CDR3 runs 12 residues.

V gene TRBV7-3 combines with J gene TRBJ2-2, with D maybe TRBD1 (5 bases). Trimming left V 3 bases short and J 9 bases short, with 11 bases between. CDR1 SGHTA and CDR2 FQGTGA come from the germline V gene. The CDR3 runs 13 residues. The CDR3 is CASSFQGTRELFF. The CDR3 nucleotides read TGTGCCAGCAGCTTTCAGGGTACCAGGGAGCTGTTTTTT.

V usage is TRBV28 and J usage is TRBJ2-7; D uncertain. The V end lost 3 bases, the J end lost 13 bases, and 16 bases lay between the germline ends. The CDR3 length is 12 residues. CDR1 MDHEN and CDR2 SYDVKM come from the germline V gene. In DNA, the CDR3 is TGTGCCAGCAGTTTCTGGTCTCTACAGTCTTACTTC. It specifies CASSFWSLQSYF. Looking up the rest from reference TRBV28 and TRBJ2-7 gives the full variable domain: DVKVTQSSRYLVKRTGEKVFLECVQDMDHENMFWYRQDPGLGLRLIYFSYDVKMKEKGDIPEGYSVSREKKERFSLILESASTNQTSMYLCASSFWSLQSYFGPGTRLTVT.

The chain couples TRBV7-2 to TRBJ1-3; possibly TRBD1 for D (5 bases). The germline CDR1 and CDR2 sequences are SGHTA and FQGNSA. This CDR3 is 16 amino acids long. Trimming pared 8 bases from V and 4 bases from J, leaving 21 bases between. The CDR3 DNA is TGTGCCAGCTACTCCCCTGAGAGGGGTATGGGAAACACCATATATTTT. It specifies CASYSPERGMGNTIYF.